The 8 T cell receptor beta chains listed next were all sequenced from one sample in a study of T cells in Graves' hyperthyroidism and ophthalmopathy. Amplified TCR beta CDR3 regions derived from RNA transcripts. TCR CDR3 regions were first amplified by RT-PCR with HTBI primers. TCRdb itself ran the multiplex PCR reads through MiXCR, one entry per CDR3 protein. Seen here are approximately 710,000 distinct CDR3 sequences, 17% observed once, and the top ten hold about a sixth. The source material was blood. These receptors all stem from a man in his fifties with Graves' hyperthyroidism.

This chain uses TRBV9 with TRBJ2-7, with D uncertain. Germline V CDR1 and CDR2: SGDLS, YYNGEE. V was clipped by 0 bases and J by 3 bases, with 7 bases between them. The CDR3 has 13 amino acids. CDR3 DNA: TGTGCCAGCAGCGTAGATGGTCTCTACGAGCAGTACTTC. This gives the protein CASSVDGLYEQYF.

This chain joins TRBV5-1 and TRBJ2-1; TRBD2 matches 10 bases. The CDR3 is made up of 16 amino acids. The V gene's germline CDR1 is SGHRS and CDR2 YFSETQ. Germline trimming cut 4 bases from V and 8 bases from J; bases unmatched to any gene: 12. CDR3 coding DNA: TGCGCCAGCAGCCCCGGGACTAGCGATAATGTCGATGAGCAGTTCTTC. This sequence encodes CASSPGTSDNVDEQFF.

A few counts support this clonotype. The CDR3 loop is CASSPGPPSGLASTDTQYF. The CDR3 DNA is TGTGCCAGCAGCCCCGGGCCCCCCTCGGGACTAGCGAGCACAGATACGCAGTATTTT. The chain is built from TRBV7-3 and TRBJ2-3; TRBD2 matches 10 bases. Per the germline V gene, CDR1 is SGHTA and CDR2 is FQGTGA. V gave up 5 bases and J gave up 0 bases; unmatched junction bases: 14. The CDR3 is 19 amino acids.

This clonotype was counted at least ten times. The chain has TRBV29-1 and TRBJ2-1; 7 nucleotides agree with TRBD2. This CDR3 has 15 residues. Germline trimming cut 0 bases from V and 0 bases from J; bases unmatched to any gene: 2. CDR1 is SQVTM, CDR2 ANQGSEA, per germline. The CDR3 loop is CSVEDGGSSYNEQFF. CDR3 nucleotide sequence: TGCAGCGTTGAAGATGGCGGGAGCTCCTACAATGAGCAGTTCTTC.

The rearrangement joins TRBV3-1 to TRBJ2-1, with 8 bases that match TRBD2. This CDR3 is 15 amino acids long. The V and J ends lost 3 bases and 7 bases, in that order; junction bases with no gene match: 8. Germline CDR1 is LGHDT and CDR2 is YNNKEL (reference sequence). The CDR3 here is CASSHSSGSGNEQFF. The CDR3 DNA is TGTGCCAGCAGCCACAGCAGCGGGAGTGGTAATGAGCAGTTCTTC.

The rearrangement joins TRBV5-1 to TRBJ1-5, with TRBD1 matching over 10 bases. Unmatched junction bases numbered 6, after V lost 4 bases and J lost 5 bases. Germline CDR1 and CDR2: SGHRS and YFSETQ. The CDR3 is 15 residues long. The CDR3 spells CASSPVGQGHQPQHF. The DNA of the CDR3 is TGCGCCAGCAGCCCGGTGGGACAGGGGCATCAGCCCCAGCATTTT.

The chain combines TRBV5-1 with TRBJ2-5; TRBD2 matches 14 bases. V shed 3 bases, J shed 3 bases, and the junction held 4 bases outside the gene matches. The CDR3 length is 16 residues. The germline CDR1 and CDR2 sequences are SGHRS and YFSETQ. CDR3 amino acids: CASSSGGLAGEETQYF. CDR3 DNA sequence: TGCGCCAGCAGCTCGGGGGGACTAGCGGGAGAAGAGACCCAGTACTTC.

The CDR3 region is CASRSGRAGNEQFF. CDR3 coding DNA: TGTGCCAGCAGGAGCGGGAGGGCAGGCAATGAGCAGTTCTTC. The chain carries TRBV28 and TRBJ2-1; 10 nucleotides agree with TRBD2. Germline V gene sequence: CDR1 MDHEN, CDR2 SYDVKM. The junction had 5 bases not matched to a gene; V was cut back by 6 bases and J by 6 bases. CDR3 length: 14 residues.